This is a list of T cell receptor beta chains from one sample in a study of regulatory T cells in long-lasting Graves disease. Each CDR3 protein is one row after TCRdb ran MiXCR on the multiplex PCR reads. The data hold hundreds of thousands of distinct CDR3 sequences, with around 21% observed a single time. This specimen consisted of peripheral blood mononuclear cells (PBMCs), obtained when the disease was refractory, from a patient treated with antithyroid drugs. Receptors originate from a female donor with Graves disease. The CDR3 runs from the conserved cysteine through the conserved F or W. D genes are given only for firm matches. Only some rows state a clone size, as once, few, many or a class for expanded clones.

>.|many|TRBJ1-5|TRBV6-5
CASSYGAGDSNQPQHF
TGTGCCAGCAGTTACGGGGCAGGGGACAGCAATCAGCCCCAGCATTTT
>TRBD1|many|TRBJ1-1|TRBV2
CASSGQAPEAFF
TGTGCCAGCTCGGGACAGGCCCCTGAAGCTTTCTTT
>.|.|TRBJ2-1|TRBV28
CASSNPSAGVEQFF
TGTGCCAGCAGTAATCCCAGCGCAGGGGTTGAGCAGTTCTTC
>TRBD2|many|TRBJ2-2|TRBV28
CASSGGRAGGTGELFF
TGTGCCAGCAGTGGAGGGAGGGCAGGTGGTACCGGGGAGCTGTTTTTT
>.|.|TRBJ2-6|TRBV6-1
CASSPFGPGSGANVLTF
TGTGCCAGCAGTCCGTTCGGCCCAGGGTCTGGGGCCAACGTCCTGACTTTC
>TRBD2|few|TRBJ2-3|TRBV27
CASSFPGGTQYF
TGTGCCAGCAGTTTCCCGGGGGGGACGCAGTATTTT
>.|many|TRBJ2-7|TRBV18
CASSKGSDYEQYF
TGTGCCAGCTCAAAAGGGTCCGACTACGAGCAGTACTTC
>TRBD2|.|TRBJ2-1|TRBV7-9
CASSSPDRGLAGIGPYNEQFF
TGTGCCAGCAGCTCACCGGACAGAGGACTAGCGGGTATTGGACCCTACAATGAGCAGTTCTTC
>.|few|TRBJ1-1|TRBV30
CAWSRGARTEAFF
TGTGCCTGGAGTAGGGGGGCGCGGACTGAAGCTTTCTTT
>.|few|TRBJ2-2|TRBV6-1
CASRHGTNTGELFF
TGTGCCAGCAGACACGGGACAAACACCGGGGAGCTGTTTTTT
>TRBD2|.|TRBJ2-7|TRBV27
CASSILPGLAGVNEQYF
TGTGCCAGCAGTATTCTCCCAGGGCTAGCGGGAGTGAACGAGCAGTACTTC
>.|.|TRBJ2-5|TRBV29-1
CSVESMGFQETQYF
TGCAGCGTTGAGAGTATGGGCTTCCAAGAGACCCAGTACTTC
>.|few|TRBJ2-7|TRBV5-1
CASSYNKYEQYF
TGCGCCAGCAGCTACAACAAGTACGAGCAGTACTTC
>TRBD2|.|TRBJ2-1|TRBV24-1
CATSDVGLAGLEQFF
TGTGCCACCAGTGATGTCGGACTAGCGGGGTTAGAGCAGTTCTTC
>.|.|TRBJ1-4|TRBV10-3
CAISDSPSPNEKLFF
TGTGCCATCAGTGACAGCCCGAGCCCTAATGAAAAACTGTTTTTT
>.|.|TRBJ1-3|TRBV28
CASSQGARDGNGNTIYF
TGTGCCAGCAGTCAAGGGGCGCGGGACGGGAATGGAAACACCATATATTTT
>TRBD1|.|TRBJ2-6|TRBV6-5
CASSFHRGKSSSGANVLTF
TGTGCCAGCAGTTTTCACAGGGGAAAATCTAGCTCTGGGGCCAACGTCCTGACTTTC
>.|many|TRBJ1-1|TRBV5-1
CASRPGHNTEAFF
TGCGCCAGCAGACCAGGACACAACACTGAAGCTTTCTTT
>TRBD2|many|TRBJ2-7|TRBV20-1
CSAGFSGRFYEQYF
TGCAGTGCTGGATTCAGCGGGAGGTTCTACGAGCAGTACTTC
>.|.|TRBJ1-1|TRBV19
CASSIGLGTEAFF
TGTGCCAGTAGTATAGGCCTGGGTACTGAAGCTTTCTTT
>.|many|TRBJ2-7|TRBV28
CASGATRSGLEQYF
TGTGCCAGCGGGGCCACTAGATCGGGGCTCGAGCAGTACTTC
>.|.|TRBJ2-2|TRBV25-1
CASSELGRGGTGELFF
TGTGCCAGCAGTGAATTGGGCAGGGGAGGCACCGGGGAGCTGTTTTTT
>TRBD1|many|TRBJ1-1|TRBV27
CASRIQGGNTEAFF
TGTGCCAGCAGGATACAGGGGGGCAACACTGAAGCTTTCTTT